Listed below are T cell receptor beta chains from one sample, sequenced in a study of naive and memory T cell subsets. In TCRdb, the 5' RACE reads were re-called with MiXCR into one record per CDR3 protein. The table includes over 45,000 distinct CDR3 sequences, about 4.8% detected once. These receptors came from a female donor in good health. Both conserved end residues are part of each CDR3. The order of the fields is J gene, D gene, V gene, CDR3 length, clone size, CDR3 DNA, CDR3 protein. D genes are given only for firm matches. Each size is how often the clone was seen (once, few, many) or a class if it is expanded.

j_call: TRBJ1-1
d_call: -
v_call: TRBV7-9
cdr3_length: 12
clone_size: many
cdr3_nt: TGTGCCAGCAGCTTTAGGACAATTGAAGCTTTCTTT
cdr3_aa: CASSFRTIEAFF

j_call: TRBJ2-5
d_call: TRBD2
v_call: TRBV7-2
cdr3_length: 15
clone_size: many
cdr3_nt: TGTGCCAGCAGCTCGACATGGACTAGCCTAGAGACCCAGTACTTC
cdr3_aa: CASSSTWTSLETQYF

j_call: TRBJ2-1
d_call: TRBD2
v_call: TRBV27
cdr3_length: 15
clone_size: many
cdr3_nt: TGTGCCAGCAGCCCAACTAGCGGGAGCGTCAATGAGCAGTTCTTC
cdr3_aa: CASSPTSGSVNEQFF

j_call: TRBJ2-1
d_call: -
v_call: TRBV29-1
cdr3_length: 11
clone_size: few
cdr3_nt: TGCAGCGTTGAAAGGGACCCCGAGCAGTTCTTC
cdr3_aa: CSVERDPEQFF

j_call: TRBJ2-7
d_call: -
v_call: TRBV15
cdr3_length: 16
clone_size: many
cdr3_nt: TGTGCCACCAGCAGAGATCGAGCGCCAAGCTCCTACGAGCAGTACTTC
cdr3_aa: CATSRDRAPSSYEQYF

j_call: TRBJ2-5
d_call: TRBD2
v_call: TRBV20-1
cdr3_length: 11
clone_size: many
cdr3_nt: TGCAGCGGAGGACTAGAAGGGACCCAGTACTTC
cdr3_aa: CSGGLEGTQYF

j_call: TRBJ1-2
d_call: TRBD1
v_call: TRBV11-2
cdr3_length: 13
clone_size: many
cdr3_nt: TGTGCCAGCAGAGAACAGGGGGCGGGTGGCTACACCTTC
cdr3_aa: CASREQGAGGYTF

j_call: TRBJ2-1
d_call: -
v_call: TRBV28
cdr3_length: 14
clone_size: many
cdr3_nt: TGTGCCAGCAGAATGACCCGCTCCTACAATGAGCAGTTCTTC
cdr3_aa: CASRMTRSYNEQFF

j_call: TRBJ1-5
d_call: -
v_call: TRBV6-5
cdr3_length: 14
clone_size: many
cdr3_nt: TGTGCCAGCAGTTACTCGAAGGGGCACCAGCCCCAGCATTTT
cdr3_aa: CASSYSKGHQPQHF

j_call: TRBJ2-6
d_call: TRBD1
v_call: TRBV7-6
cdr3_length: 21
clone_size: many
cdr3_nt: TGTGCCAGCAGCTTAATCGAGCACAGGGGACCTTCTTACTCTGGGGCCAACGTCCTGACTTTC
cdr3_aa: CASSLIEHRGPSYSGANVLTF